The 10 T cell receptor beta chains given below trace back to one sample, sequenced in a study of cytomegalovirus exposure and HLA in healthy donors (TCRdb year 2017). The library was produced with the immunoSEQ multiplex PCR assay. A mixture of 60 forward primers for TCR Vbeta segments and 13 reverse primers for TCR Jbeta segments was used in the multiplex PCR. TCRdb took this table from immuneACCESS and kept in-frame rearrangements with V and J called. Such tables lack part of the clones; where checked against another copy, unresolved V genes explain under half of the gap, and the rest is unexplained. For this sample the table gives about 110,000 clones, of which around 75% were detected only once. The ten biggest clones cover about 0.92% of the sample. Sample: PBMCs. These TCRs come from a young woman in good health and CMV-seronegative.

The sample holds many counts of this clone. The J gene is TRBJ2-7, the V gene TRBV5-4; weak D call: TRBD2 (6 bases). This CDR3 is built from 12 residues. Trimming took 2 bases from V and 4 from J, leaving 7 bases between them. Per germline, CDR1 SGHNT and CDR2 YYREEE (reference sequence). The CDR3 is CASSFGGYEQYF. In DNA form, the CDR3 reads TGTGCCAGCAGCTTCGGGGGTTACGAGCAGTACTTC.

The genes are TRBV6-5 and TRBJ2-5, with 7 nucleotides matching TRBD1. The DNA end is more similar to TRBJ2-7, so the J call may be wrong. The CDR3 sequence is 15 residues long. Germline CDR1 and CDR2: MNHEY and SVGAGI. The DNA of the CDR3 is TGTGCCAGCAGTTACTCTGGGACAGTCTCCTACGAGCAGTACTTC. This sequence encodes CASSYSGTVSYEQYF.

This sequence joins TRBV29-1 and TRBJ2-7, with 10 bases that match TRBD1. After removal of 4 bases from V and 4 bases from J, the junction contained 13 bases not matched to a gene. The CDR3 spans 16 residues. The V gene's germline CDR1 is SQVTM and CDR2 ANQGSEA. DNA of the CDR3: TGCAGCGTTGGAACTACCGGGACAGGGGCCCCTTACGAGCAGTACTTC. This gives the protein CSVGTTGTGAPYEQYF.

This sequence joins TRBV19 and TRBJ2-2; TRBD1 might be the D (6 bases). Germline V lookup: CDR1 LNHDA, CDR2 SQIVND (reference sequence). The CDR3 has 18 amino acids. Trimming took 5 bases from V and 13 from J, leaving 32 bases between them. DNA of the CDR3: TGTGCCAGTAGTCTTGCCGGGACAATGAGGGAACACCGGGGAGCGCTGTTTTTT. Amino acid sequence: CASSLAGTMREHRGALFF.

The gene calls are TRBV5-1 and TRBJ2-7; the D is unclear. V was clipped by 3 bases and J by 0 bases, with 13 bases between them. The CDR3 length is 15 residues. Germline V gene lookup returns CDR1 SGHRS and CDR2 YFSETQ. The CDR3 region is CASSYGEMSSYEQYF. In DNA form, the CDR3 reads TGCGCCAGCAGCTATGGAGAGATGAGCTCCTACGAGCAGTACTTC.

This clone came up once. V and J are TRBV6-5 and TRBJ2-6, with no clear D. The V gene's germline CDR1 is MNHEY and CDR2 SVGAGI. This CDR3 region has 13 residues. V lost 5 bases, J lost 2 bases, and 4 bases lay in between. In nucleotides, the CDR3 is TGTGCCAGCAGTCTTCCTGGGGCCAACGTCCTGACTTTC. As protein: CASSLPGANVLTF.

The chain couples TRBV29-1 to TRBJ2-3; tentative D call: TRBD2 (6 bases). This CDR3 has 18 amino acids. The V gene's germline CDR1 is SQVTM and CDR2 ANQGSEA. Trimming cost V 6 bases and J 0 bases, with 25 bases left between them. The CDR3 here is CSVTKPGTEGPSTDTQYF. The CDR3 nucleotides read TGCAGCGTAACTAAACCCGGGACTGAAGGCCCTAGCACAGATACGCAGTATTTT.

The chain employs TRBV5-4 and TRBJ2-2; D is possibly TRBD1 (5 bases). The CDR3 extends over 17 amino acids. Germline lookup yields CDR1 SGHNT and CDR2 YYREEE (reference sequence). Trimming took 0 bases from V and 3 from J, leaving 15 bases between them. In nucleotides, the CDR3 is TGTGCCAGCAGCTTGGAGTCGATCCTCAGGGACACCGGGGAGCTGTTTTTT. Protein product: CASSLESILRDTGELFF.

Only a few counts were recorded for this clone. The gene calls are TRBV7-9 and TRBJ2-3; 13 bases align to TRBD2. Germline trimming cut 2 bases from V and 6 bases from J; bases unmatched to any gene: 5. The CDR3 length is 16 residues. Germline-derived CDR1 and CDR2 are SEHNR and FQNEAQ (reference sequence). The CDR3 bases are TGTGCCAGCAGCTTACGGACTAGCGGGGGCTGGGATACGCAGTATTTT. Translating it yields CASSLRTSGGWDTQYF.

DNA for the CDR3: TGTGCCAGCAGCTCAACAGGGTTTGCTGGAAACACCATATATTTT. It codes for CASSSTGFAGNTIYF. The V call is TRBV7-9, the J call TRBJ1-3, with D perhaps matching TRBD1 (6 bases). Trimming pared 4 bases from V and 2 bases from J, leaving 12 bases between. Germline CDR1 reads SEHNR; CDR2 reads FQNEAQ (reference sequence). The CDR3 is 15 residues long.